The clone carrying this TCR beta chain was observed once. The antigen remains undetermined. The data belong to a study of T cell responses to AZD1222 COVID-19 vaccine. CDR3 size: 16 residues. The ends lost 5 bases at V and 6 bases at J; junction bases unmatched: 6. Germline V CDR1 and CDR2: SNHLY, FYNNEI. Method: immunoSEQ multiplex PCR; TCRdb's copy keeps in-frame clones and lacks some. The profile shows 80,000 or so clones, roughly 87% of them singletons. Study-wide results and limits: Baseline antibody screening turned up just six seropositive AZD1222 recipients. Among vaccine-associated CD4 TCRs, coverage spanned spike, with dominance at 160-218 and 743-854. Clonal diversity was possibly underestimated, and white British individuals and females predominated among donors.

Material: peripheral blood, obtained on day 0 of AZD1222 vaccination. This sequence joins TRBV2 and TRBJ1-6, with TRBD1 matching 11 bases. The receptor's source is an adult in good health. The DNA for the CDR3 is TGTGCCAGCAGTTTAACCGGGACAGGGGGTAATTCACCCCTCCACTTT. It encodes CASSLTGTGGNSPLHF.